This T cell receptor beta chain was profiled in a study of cytomegalovirus exposure and HLA in healthy donors. The CDR3 extends over 15 amino acids. V dropped 4 bases and J dropped 0; count of bases not matched to a gene: 6. CDR1 and CDR2 from the germline V gene are SGHVS and FNYEAQ. A multiplex PCR was run with 60 Vbeta primers and 13 Jbeta primers. TCRdb keeps only in-frame clones here, not all; method: immunoSEQ multiplex PCR. The table shows tens of thousands of clones, with more than 70% occurring only once. This sequence was found in a man between 45 and 60 years old in good health and CMV-seropositive. Sequenced sample: PBMCs. The genes are TRBV7-6 and TRBJ2-7, with TRBD1 matching over 7 bases. The CDR3 here is CASSSTGSLSYEQYF. DNA of the CDR3: TGTGCCAGCAGCTCGACAGGGTCCCTCTCCTACGAGCAGTACTTC.